This T cell receptor beta chain is from a study of shared clonotypes between healthy human individuals. Investigators spread the genomic DNA of each subset evenly over several immunoSEQ plates. The DNA input per sorted-subset replicate PCR was 200 ng, corresponding to some 30,000 T cell genomes. Clones were sequenced by immunoSEQ multiplex PCR, and TCRdb holds only the in-frame ones, with some missing. The repertoire includes hundreds of thousands of clones, about 96% of them detected once, and over 0.2% sits in the top ten. Whole-study results and caveats: The diversity represented, both genetic and in exposure history, was limited by few donors.

Regarding this clone: The antigen remains undetermined.

Terminally differentiated effector memory CD45RA+ cells were excluded from the naive CD8 cells, which were CD45RO-negative and positively selected for CCR7. Those who donated, Caucasian adults without exception, all lived in Nashville, Tennessee. Germline CDR1 SGHRS, CDR2 YFSETQ. This CDR3 spans 15 amino acids. V gave up 4 bases and J gave up 2 bases, with 16 bases separating them. The V gene is TRBV5-1, the J gene TRBJ2-7; unclear D gene. The specimen sequenced was naive CD8+ T cells sorted from blood. The receptor comes from a man aged 25-40 years in good health. CDR3 coding DNA: TGCGCCAGCAGCCCCGACCGGGCAGCAGCCTACGAGCAGTACTTC. This gives the protein CASSPDRAAAYEQYF.